The entry below describes one T cell receptor beta chain. Which antigen it targets is not known. Base qualities are not recorded, but no much larger clone differs from it by a single base. The goal of deep resolution MiSeq sequencing was a depth between 1 in 1 million and 1 in 200,000 T cells, and coverage averaged 10x per clonotype. The immunoSEQ hsTCRB Kit was used to generate TCR beta libraries. As for the original processing: The data were analyzed with ImmunoSEQ Analyzer and ImmunoSEQ Data Assistant, and V, D and J gene assignments followed IMGT definitions. Clonality was computed as one minus normalized Shannon entropy of productive rearrangement frequencies, ranging from 0 to 1. Only overrepresented clonotypes making up at least 0.05% of each patient's repertoire were included in the public clonotype analysis. Roughly 12 age-matched healthy donor repertoires from immuneACCESS were used as controls for clonality. TCRdb stores this immuneACCESS table with in-frame sequences only. Part of the clones is absent; in the studies checked, under half of the shortfall reflects unresolved V genes, and no reason is known for the rest. V and J calls and clone size are as listed in that table; D and trimming were resolved from the DNA. This sample comprises about 270,000 clones, more than 70% of them detected only once. About 5.3% of the sample is taken by the ten largest.

The data stem from a study of cytotoxic CD8 clonotypes in ibrutinib-treated CLL (dated by TCRdb to about 2021). For context, the study as a whole: The cohort had ten to twelve relapsed/refractory and roughly 14 treatment-naive patients; 17 to 18 were IGHV unmutated. Responses were partial in roughly 24 patients and complete in 2; after median about 70 months follow-up, about 14 stayed in remission and about twelve progressed. Response samples were obtained after a median of roughly eleven months of treatment, with a range of roughly 6 to 40 months. Samples averaged approximately 240,000 productive templates and about 94,000 productive rearrangements. Longitudinal samples were available for about 30% of the roughly 90 trial participants. Cryopreserved peripheral blood mononuclear cells were obtained prior to treatment, at the time of response, and at either disease progression or sustained remission. Every remission and progressive disease sample was obtained while ibrutinib was still being received by the patients. What the authors observed across the whole study: At baseline, clonality was higher than in age-matched healthy donors and showed a strong correlation with circulating CD8+ T-cell counts. Clonality increased at ibrutinib response, stayed stable in sustained remission, and fell back toward baseline at progression. Lymph node repertoires were not examined, and the timing of sampling was not matched between patients in sustained remission and those whose disease progressed. Public clonotypes were rare and either shrank or stayed stable during treatment, and the rise in clonality at ibrutinib response reflected expansion of private clonotypes.

The time point label, read with the paper, signifies: progressive disease on ibrutinib. For TCR beta library preparation, roughly 2 micrograms of genomic DNA were extracted from the cryopreserved PBMCs. High-throughput TCR beta sequencing was performed on longitudinal blood samples from CLL patients receiving ibrutinib monotherapy. The patients took part in an open-label, single-center phase 2 trial of ibrutinib monotherapy. For CDR1 and CDR2, the germline V gene lists SGHRS and YFSETQ. V is shortened by 4 bases, J by 2 bases, and the region joining them spans 20 bases. The CDR3 numbers 17 residues from cysteine through phenylalanine. Just the 51-base CDR3 DNA is kept, in frame starting at base 1.

The V and J genes are TRBV5-1 and TRBJ2-3, with the D gene too uncertain to name. The sample consisted of PBMCs, taken at disease progression, from a patient treated with ibrutinib. This receptor was identified in a human donor with chronic lymphocytic leukemia. The sequenced DNA is TGCGCCAGCAGCCGAGATGGACCCGGCCCCCCCACAGATACGCAGTATTTT. It encodes CASSRDGPGPPTDTQYF.